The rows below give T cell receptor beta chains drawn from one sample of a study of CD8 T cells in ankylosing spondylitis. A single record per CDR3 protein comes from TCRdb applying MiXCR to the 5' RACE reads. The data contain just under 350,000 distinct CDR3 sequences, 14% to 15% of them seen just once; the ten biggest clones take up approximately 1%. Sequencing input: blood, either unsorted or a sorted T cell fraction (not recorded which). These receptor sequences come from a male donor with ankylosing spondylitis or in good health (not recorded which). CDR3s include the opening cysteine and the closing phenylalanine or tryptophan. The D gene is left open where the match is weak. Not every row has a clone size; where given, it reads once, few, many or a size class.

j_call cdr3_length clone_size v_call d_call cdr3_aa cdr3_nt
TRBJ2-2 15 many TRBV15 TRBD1 CATSKDLTGAGELFF TGTGCCACCAGCAAAGACCTTACAGGGGCCGGGGAGCTGTTTTTT
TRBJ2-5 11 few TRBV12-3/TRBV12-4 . CASSFRGTQYF TGTGCCAGCAGTTTCAGGGGGACCCAGTACTTC
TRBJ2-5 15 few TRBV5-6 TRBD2 CASSLQASGKETQYF TGTGCCAGCAGCTTGCAGGCTAGCGGTAAAGAGACCCAGTACTTC
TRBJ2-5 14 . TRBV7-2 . CASSPSGAGETQYF TGTGCCAGCAGCCCCTCCGGGGCCGGAGAGACCCAGTACTTC
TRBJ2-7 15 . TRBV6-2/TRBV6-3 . CASSYSSGGGVEQYF TGTGCCAGCAGTTACTCCTCCGGAGGTGGGGTCGAGCAGTACTTC
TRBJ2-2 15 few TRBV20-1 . CSARGGVLDTGELFF TGCAGTGCTAGAGGGGGAGTACTCGACACCGGGGAGCTGTTTTTT
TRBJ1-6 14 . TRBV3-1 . CASSQVPGNSPLHF TGTGCCAGCAGCCAAGTACCGGGAAATTCACCCCTCCACTTT
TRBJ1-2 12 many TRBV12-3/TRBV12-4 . CASSGQNYGYTF TGTGCCAGCAGCGGACAGAACTATGGCTACACCTTC
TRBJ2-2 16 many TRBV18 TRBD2 CASSPPSGTNTGELFF TGTGCCAGCTCACCACCCAGCGGGACGAACACCGGGGAGCTGTTTTTT
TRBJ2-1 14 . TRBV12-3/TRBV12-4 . CASRVGTSYNEQFF TGTGCCAGCAGAGTCGGGACCTCCTACAATGAGCAGTTCTTC
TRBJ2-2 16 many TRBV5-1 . CASSLARGSLAGELFF TGCGCCAGCAGCTTGGCCAGAGGGAGTCTCGCCGGGGAGCTGTTTTTT
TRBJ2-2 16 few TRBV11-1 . CASSVGTGVVAGELFF TGTGCCAGCAGCGTGGGGACGGGAGTAGTGGCCGGGGAGCTGTTTTTT
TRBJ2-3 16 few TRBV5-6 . CASRRLQGENTDTQYF TGTGCCAGCAGGCGCCTACAGGGTGAGAACACAGATACGCAGTATTTT
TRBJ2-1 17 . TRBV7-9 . CASSLAVGRNSYNEQFF TGTGCCAGCAGCTTAGCGGTGGGAAGGAACTCCTACAATGAGCAGTTCTTC
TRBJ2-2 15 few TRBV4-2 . CASSQAYLNTGELFF TGTGCCAGCAGCCAAGCATACTTGAACACCGGGGAGCTGTTTTTT
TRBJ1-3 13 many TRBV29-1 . CSVDGPSGNTIYF TGCAGCGTTGACGGACCCTCTGGAAACACCATATATTTT
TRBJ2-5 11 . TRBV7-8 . CASSSQGTQYF TGTGCCAGCAGCTCGCAGGGGACCCAGTACTTC
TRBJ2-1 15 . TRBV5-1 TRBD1 CASSLGGTVNNEQFF TGCGCCAGCAGCTTGGGGGGGACAGTAAACAATGAGCAGTTCTTC
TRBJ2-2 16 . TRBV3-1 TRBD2 CASSQVQAGPRGELFF TGTGCCAGCAGCCAAGTACAAGCGGGGCCTCGCGGGGAGCTGTTTTTT
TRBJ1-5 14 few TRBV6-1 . CASSPRQSNQPQHF TGTGCCAGCAGCCCTCGACAGAGCAATCAGCCCCAGCATTTT
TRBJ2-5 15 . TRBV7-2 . CASSLAVLWRETQYF TGTGCCAGCAGCTTAGCGGTACTTTGGCGAGAGACCCAGTACTTC
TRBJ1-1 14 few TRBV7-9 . CASRRDDGNTEAFF TGTGCCAGCAGGCGAGACGACGGGAACACTGAAGCTTTCTTT
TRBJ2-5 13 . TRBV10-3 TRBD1 CAISLDRGETQYF TGTGCCATCAGTCTAGACAGGGGAGAGACCCAGTACTTC
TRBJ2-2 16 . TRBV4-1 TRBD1 CASSPAGTGRVGELFF TGCGCCAGCAGCCCCGCCGGGACAGGTCGGGTCGGGGAGCTGTTTTTT
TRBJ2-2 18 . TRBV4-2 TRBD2 CASSRLAGGGANTGELFF TGTGCCAGCAGCCGACTAGCGGGGGGCGGGGCGAACACCGGGGAGCTGTTTTTT